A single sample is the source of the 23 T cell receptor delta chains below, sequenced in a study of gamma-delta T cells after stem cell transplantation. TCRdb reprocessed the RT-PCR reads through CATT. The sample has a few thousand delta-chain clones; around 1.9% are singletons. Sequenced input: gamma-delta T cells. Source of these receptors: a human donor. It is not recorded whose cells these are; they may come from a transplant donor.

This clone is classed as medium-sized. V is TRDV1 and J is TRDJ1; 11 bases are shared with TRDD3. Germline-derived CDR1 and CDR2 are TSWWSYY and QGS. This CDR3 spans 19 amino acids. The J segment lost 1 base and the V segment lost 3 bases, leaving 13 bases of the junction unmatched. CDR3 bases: TGTGCTCTTGGGGAGCAAACCCTATACTGGGGGATATTCACCGATAAACTCATCTTT. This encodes CALGEQTLYWGIFTDKLIF.

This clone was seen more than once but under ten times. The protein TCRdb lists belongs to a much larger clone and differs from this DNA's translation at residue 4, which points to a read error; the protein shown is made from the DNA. CDR3 sequence reads: CACGSLGDTNADKLIF. The CDR3 region has the DNA TGTGCCTGTGGCTCACTGGGGGATACGAACGCCGATAAACTCATCTTT. This chain joins TRDV2 and TRDJ1, with 13 bases matching TRDD3. The trim removed 5 bases at V and 3 bases at J, leaving 8 bases unmatched. This CDR3 contains 16 residues. Germline V gene sequence: CDR1 GEAIGNYY, CDR2 EKD.

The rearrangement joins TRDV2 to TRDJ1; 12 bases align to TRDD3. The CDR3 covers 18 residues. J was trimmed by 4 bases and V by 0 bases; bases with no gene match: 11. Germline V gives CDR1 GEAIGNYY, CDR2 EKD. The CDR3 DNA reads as TGTGCCTGTGACACCGTTTTAGCACTGGGGGATACAATCGATAAACTCATCTTT. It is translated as CACDTVLALGDTIDKLIF.

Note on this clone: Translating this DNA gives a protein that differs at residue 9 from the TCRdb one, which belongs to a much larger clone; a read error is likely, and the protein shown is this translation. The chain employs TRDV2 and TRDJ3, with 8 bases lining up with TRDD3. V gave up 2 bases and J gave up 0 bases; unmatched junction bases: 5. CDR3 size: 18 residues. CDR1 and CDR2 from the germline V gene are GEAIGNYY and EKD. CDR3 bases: TGTGCCTGTGACAACACTGGGGGTATCTCCTGGGACACCCGACAGATGTTTTTC. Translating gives CACDNTGGISWDTRQMFF.

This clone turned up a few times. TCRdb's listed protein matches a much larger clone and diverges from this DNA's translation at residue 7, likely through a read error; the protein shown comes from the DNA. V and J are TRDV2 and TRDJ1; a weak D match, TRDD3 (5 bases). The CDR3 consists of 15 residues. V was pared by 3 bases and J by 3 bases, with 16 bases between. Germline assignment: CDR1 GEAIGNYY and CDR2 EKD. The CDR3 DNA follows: TGTGCCTGTGACCCCCTGGAGGATAACGCCGATAAACTCATCTTT. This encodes CACDPLEDNADKLIF.

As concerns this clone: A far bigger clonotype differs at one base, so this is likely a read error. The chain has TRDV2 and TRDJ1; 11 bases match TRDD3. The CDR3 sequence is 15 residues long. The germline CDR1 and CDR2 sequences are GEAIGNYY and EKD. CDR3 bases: TGTGCCTGTGATAGCTGGGGGATACCCACCGATAGACTCATCTTT. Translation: CACDSWGIPTDRLIF.

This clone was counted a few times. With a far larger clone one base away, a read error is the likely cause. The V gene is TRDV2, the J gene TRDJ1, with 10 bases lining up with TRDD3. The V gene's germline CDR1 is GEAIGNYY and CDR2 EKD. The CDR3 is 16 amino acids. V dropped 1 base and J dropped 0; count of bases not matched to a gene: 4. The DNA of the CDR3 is TGTGCCTGTGACACTGTGGGGGATACTTACACCGATAAACTCATCTTT. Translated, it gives CACDTVGDTYTDKLIF.

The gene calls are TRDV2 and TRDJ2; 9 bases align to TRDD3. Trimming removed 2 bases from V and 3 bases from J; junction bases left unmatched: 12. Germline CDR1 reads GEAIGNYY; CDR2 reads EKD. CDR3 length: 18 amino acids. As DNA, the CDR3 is TGTGCCTGTGACAAAATGGGTGCTGGGGATACGGTGACAGCACAACTCTTCTTT. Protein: CACDKMGAGDTVTAQLFF.

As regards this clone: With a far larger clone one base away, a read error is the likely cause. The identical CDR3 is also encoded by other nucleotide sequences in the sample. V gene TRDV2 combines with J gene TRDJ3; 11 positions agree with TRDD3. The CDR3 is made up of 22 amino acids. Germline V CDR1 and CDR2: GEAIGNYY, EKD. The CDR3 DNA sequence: TGTGCCTGTGATACACCAGGTGGGGGATACGCGATGAAGCCCTGGGACACCCGGCAGATGTTTTTC. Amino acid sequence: CACDTPGGGYAMKPWDTRQMFF.

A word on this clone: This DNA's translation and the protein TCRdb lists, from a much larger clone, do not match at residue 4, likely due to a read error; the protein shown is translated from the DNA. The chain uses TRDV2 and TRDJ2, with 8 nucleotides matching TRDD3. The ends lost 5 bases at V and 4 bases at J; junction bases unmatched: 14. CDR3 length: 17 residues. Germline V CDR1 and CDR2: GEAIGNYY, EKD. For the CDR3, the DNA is TGTGCCTGTGGCGCCATTCCTATTGGGGGATCGACAGCACAACTCTTCTTT. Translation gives CACGAIPIGGSTAQLFF.

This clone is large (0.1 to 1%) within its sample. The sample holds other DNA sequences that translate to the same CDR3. The CDR3 reads CACDTGPWGAEALTAQLFF. The CDR3 nucleotides are TGTGCCTGTGACACCGGTCCCTGGGGGGCCGAAGCTTTGACAGCACAACTCTTCTTT. This rearrangement joins TRDV2 to TRDJ2, with TRDD3 matching over 7 bases. The CDR3 has 19 amino acids. Germline CDR1 GEAIGNYY, CDR2 EKD. The J segment lost 0 bases and the V segment lost 0 bases, leaving 12 bases of the junction unmatched.

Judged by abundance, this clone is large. Here the CDR3 reads CACEPVGDTKGRDTDKLIF. The CDR3 DNA reads TGTGCCTGTGAGCCCGTGGGGGATACCAAAGGTAGAGACACCGATAAACTCATCTTT. The chain recombines TRDV2 with TRDJ1; 10 bases match TRDD3. Germline V gene lookup returns CDR1 GEAIGNYY and CDR2 EKD. This CDR3 is 19 amino acids long. The V segment lost 4 bases and the J segment 0 bases; nucleotides outside the gene matches: 16.

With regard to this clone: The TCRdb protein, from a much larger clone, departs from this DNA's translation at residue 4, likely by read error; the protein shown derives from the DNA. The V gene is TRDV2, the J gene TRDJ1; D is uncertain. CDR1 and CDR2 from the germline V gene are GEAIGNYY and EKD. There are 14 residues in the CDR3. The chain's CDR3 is CACGTVGALDRLIF. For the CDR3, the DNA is TGTGCCTGTGGCACCGTCGGGGCCCTCGATAGACTCATCTTT.

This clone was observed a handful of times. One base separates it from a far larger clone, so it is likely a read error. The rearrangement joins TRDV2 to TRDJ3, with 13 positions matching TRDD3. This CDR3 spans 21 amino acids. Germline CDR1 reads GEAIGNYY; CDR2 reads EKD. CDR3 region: CACDTVTGGYAHSWDARQMFF. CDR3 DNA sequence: TGTGCCTGTGACACCGTGACTGGGGGATACGCGCACTCCTGGGACGCCCGACAGATGTTTTTC.

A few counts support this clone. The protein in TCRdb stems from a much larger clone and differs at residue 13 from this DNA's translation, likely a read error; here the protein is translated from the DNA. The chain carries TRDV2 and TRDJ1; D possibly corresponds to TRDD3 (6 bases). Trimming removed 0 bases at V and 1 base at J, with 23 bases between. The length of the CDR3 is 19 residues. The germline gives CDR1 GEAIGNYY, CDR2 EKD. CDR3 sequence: CACDTVVTNGLGGTDKLIF. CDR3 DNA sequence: TGTGCCTGTGACACCGTGGTTACGAATGGGTTGGGGGGCACCGATAAACTCATCTTT.

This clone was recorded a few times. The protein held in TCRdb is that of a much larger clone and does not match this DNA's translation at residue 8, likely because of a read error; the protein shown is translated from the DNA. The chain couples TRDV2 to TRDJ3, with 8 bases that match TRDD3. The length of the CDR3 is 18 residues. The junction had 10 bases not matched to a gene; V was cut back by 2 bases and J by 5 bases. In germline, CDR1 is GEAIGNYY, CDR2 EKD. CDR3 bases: TGTGCCTGTGACAGCTGGGGGAGCGACCCCCGGGACACCCGACAGATGTTTTTC. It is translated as CACDSWGSDPRDTRQMFF.

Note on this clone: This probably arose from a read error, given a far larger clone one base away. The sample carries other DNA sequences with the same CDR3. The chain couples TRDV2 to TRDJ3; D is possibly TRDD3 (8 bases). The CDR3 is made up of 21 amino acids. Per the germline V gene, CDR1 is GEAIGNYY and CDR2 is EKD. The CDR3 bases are TGTGCCTGTGATACCGCGGGGCTCTGGGGGAGCCCTTCCTGGGACACCCGGCAGATGTTTTTC. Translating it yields CACDTAGLWGSPSWDTRQMFF.

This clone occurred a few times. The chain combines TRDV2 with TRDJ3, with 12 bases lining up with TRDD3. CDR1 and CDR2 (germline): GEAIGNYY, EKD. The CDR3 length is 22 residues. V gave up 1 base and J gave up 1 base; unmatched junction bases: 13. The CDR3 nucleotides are TGTGCCTGTGACACTTTTGTACTGGGGGATACTCCGGGGTCCTGGGACACCCGACAGATGTTTTTC. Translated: CACDTFVLGDTPGSWDTRQMFF.

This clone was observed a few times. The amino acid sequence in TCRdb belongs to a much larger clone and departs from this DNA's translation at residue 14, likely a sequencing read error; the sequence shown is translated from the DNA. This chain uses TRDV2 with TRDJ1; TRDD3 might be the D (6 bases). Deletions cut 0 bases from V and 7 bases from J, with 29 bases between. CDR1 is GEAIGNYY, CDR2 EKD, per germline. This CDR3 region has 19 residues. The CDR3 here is CACDTWRPPHTGEPGKLIF. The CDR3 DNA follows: TGTGCCTGTGACACCTGGCGACCTCCACATACGGGGGAACCCGGTAAACTCATCTTT.

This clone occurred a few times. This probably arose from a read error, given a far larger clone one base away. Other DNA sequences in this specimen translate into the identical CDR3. The CDR3 DNA follows: TGTGCCTGTATTCTTGTACCCGGCGAGGACGATAAACTCATATTT. Protein sequence: CACILVPGEDDKLIF. The V call is TRDV2, the J call TRDJ1; D gene uncertain. This CDR3 has 15 amino acids. CDR1 and CDR2 from the germline V gene are GEAIGNYY and EKD.

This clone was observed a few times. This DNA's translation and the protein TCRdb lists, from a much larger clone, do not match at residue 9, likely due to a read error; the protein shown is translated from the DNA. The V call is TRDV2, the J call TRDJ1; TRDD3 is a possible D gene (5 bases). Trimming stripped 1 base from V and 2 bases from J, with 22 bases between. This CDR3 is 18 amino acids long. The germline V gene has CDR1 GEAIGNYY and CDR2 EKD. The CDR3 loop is CACDTLQLAVGLTDKLIF. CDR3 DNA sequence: TGTGCCTGTGACACACTTCAACTTGCGGTGGGGTTAACCGATAAACTCATCTTT.

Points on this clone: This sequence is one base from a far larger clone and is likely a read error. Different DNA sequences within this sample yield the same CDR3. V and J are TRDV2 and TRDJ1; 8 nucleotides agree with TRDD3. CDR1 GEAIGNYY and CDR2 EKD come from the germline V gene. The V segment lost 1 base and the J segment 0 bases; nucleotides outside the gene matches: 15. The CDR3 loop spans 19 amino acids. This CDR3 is CACDTIDTGGHAYTDKLIF. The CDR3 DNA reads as TGTGCCTGTGACACGATCGATACTGGGGGGCACGCATACACCGATAAACTCATCTTT.

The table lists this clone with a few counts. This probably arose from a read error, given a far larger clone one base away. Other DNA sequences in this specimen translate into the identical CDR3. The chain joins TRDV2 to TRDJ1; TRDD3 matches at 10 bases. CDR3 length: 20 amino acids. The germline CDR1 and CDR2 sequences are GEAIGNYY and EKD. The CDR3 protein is CACDTLLLRTGGSSTDKLIF. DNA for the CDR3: TGTGCCTGCGACACCCTCCTCCTTCGAACTGGGGGATCTTCCACCGATAAACTCATCTTT.